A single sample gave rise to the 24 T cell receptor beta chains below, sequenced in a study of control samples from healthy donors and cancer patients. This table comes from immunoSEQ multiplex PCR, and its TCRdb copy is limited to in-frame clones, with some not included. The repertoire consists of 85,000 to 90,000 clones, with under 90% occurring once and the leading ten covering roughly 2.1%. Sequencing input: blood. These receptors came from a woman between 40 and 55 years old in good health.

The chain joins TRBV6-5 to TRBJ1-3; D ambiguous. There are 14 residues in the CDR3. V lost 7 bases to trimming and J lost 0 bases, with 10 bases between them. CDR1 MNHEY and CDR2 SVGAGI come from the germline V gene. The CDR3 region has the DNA TGTGCCAGCAAAGAGGGTTTCTCTGGAAACACCATATATTTT. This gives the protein CASKEGFSGNTIYF.

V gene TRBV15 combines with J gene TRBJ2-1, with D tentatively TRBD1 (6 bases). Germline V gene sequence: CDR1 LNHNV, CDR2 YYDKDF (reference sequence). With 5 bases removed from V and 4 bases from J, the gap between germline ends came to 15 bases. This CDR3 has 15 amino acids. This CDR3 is CATSFFGTRYNEQFF. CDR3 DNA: TGTGCCACCAGCTTCTTCGGGACAAGGTACAATGAGCAGTTCTTC. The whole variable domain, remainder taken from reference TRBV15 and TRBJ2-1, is DAMVIQNPRYQVTQFGKPVTLSCSQTLNHNVMYWYQQKSSQAPKLLFHYYDKDFNNEADTPDNFQSRRPNTSFCFLDIRSPGLGDTAMYLCATSFFGTRYNEQFFGPGTRLTVL.

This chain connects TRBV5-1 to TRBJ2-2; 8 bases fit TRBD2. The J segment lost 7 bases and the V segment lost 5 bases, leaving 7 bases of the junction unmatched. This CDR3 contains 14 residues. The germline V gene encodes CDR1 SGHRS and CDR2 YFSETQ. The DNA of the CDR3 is TGCGCCAGCAGTGTCGGGGGGGCGAACGGGGAGCTGTTTTTT. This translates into CASSVGGANGELFF.

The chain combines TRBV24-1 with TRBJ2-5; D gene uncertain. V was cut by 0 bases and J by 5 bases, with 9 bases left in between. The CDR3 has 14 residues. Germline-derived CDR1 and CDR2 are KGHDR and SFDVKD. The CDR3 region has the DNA TGTGCCACCAGTGATTTGTCCCCCACGGAGACCCAGTACTTC. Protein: CATSDLSPTETQYF.

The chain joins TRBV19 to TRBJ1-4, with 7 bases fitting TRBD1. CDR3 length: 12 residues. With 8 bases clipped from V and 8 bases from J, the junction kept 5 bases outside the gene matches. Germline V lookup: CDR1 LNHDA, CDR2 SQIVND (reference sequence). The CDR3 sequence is CASQGVWEKLFF. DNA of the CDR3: TGTGCCAGTCAGGGGGTTTGGGAAAAACTGTTTTTT.

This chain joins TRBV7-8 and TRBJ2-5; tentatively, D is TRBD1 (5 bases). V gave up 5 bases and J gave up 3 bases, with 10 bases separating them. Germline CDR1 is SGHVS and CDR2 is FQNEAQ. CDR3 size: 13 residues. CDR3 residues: CASSPTREETQYF. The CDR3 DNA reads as TGTGCCAGCAGCCCTACCAGGGAAGAGACCCAGTACTTC.

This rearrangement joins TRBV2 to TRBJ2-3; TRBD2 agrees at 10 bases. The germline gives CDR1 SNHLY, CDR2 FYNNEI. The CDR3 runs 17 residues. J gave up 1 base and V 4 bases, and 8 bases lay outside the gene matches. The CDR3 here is CASSGFLAGVRTDTQYF. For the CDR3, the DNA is TGTGCCAGCAGTGGGTTTCTAGCGGGGGTTCGCACAGATACGCAGTATTTT.

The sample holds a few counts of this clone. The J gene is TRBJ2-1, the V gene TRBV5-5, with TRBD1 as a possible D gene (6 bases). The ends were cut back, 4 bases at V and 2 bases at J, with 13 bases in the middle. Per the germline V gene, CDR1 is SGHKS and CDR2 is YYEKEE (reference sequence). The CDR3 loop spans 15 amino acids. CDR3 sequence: CASSTTGLAYNEQFF. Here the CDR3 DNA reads TGTGCCAGCAGCACTACAGGGTTGGCCTACAATGAGCAGTTCTTC.

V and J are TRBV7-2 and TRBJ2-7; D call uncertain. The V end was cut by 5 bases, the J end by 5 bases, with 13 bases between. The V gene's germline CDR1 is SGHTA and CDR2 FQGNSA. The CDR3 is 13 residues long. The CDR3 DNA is TGTGCCAGCAGCAACAGCCCCGGCCACGAGCAGTACTTC. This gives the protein CASSNSPGHEQYF.

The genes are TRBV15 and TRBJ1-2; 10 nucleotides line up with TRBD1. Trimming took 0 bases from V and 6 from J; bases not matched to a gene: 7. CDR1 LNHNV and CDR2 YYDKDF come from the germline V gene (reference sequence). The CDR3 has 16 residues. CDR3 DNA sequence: TGTGCCACCAGCAGAGAGGGGGGACAGGGGACGGATGGCTACACCTTC. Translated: CATSREGGQGTDGYTF. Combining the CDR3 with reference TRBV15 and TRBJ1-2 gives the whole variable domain DAMVIQNPRYQVTQFGKPVTLSCSQTLNHNVMYWYQQKSSQAPKLLFHYYDKDFNNEADTPDNFQSRRPNTSFCFLDIRSPGLGDTAMYLCATSREGGQGTDGYTFGSGTRLTVV.

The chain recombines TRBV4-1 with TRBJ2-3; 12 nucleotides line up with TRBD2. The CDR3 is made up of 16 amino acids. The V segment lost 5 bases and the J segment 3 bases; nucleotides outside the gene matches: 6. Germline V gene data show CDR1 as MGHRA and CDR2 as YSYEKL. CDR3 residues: CASSASGGAGTDTQYF. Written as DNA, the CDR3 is TGCGCCAGCAGCGCTAGCGGGGGGGCGGGGACAGATACGCAGTATTTT.

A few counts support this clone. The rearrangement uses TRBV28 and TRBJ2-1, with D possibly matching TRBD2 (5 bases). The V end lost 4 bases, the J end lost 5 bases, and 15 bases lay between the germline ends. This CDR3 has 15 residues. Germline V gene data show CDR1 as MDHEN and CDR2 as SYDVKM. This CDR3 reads CASSSGNSYNNEQFF. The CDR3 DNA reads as TGTGCCAGCAGTTCCGGGAACTCCTACAACAATGAGCAGTTCTTC.

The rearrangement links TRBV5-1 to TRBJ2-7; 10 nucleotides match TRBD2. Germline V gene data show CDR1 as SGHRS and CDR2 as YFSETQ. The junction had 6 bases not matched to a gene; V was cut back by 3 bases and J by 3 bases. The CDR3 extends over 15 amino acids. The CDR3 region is CASSSLAGGSYEQYF. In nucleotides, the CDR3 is TGCGCCAGCAGCTCGTTAGCGGGGGGAAGCTACGAGCAGTACTTC.

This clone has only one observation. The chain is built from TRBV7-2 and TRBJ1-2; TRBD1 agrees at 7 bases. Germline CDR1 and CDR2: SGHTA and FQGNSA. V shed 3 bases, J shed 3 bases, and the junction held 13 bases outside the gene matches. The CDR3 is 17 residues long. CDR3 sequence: CASSFSRRGRLDYGYTF. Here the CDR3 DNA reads TGTGCCAGCAGCTTCTCTAGAAGGGGGCGGTTAGACTATGGCTACACCTTC.

The CDR3 protein is CASSLGGRETQYF. DNA for the CDR3: TGTGCCAGCAGCTTAGGGGGCCGGGAGACCCAGTACTTC. The chain couples TRBV7-2 to TRBJ2-5, with D perhaps TRBD1 (5 bases). The CDR3 has 13 amino acids. V was pared by 1 base and J by 5 bases, with 8 bases between. The germline gives CDR1 SGHTA, CDR2 FQGNSA.

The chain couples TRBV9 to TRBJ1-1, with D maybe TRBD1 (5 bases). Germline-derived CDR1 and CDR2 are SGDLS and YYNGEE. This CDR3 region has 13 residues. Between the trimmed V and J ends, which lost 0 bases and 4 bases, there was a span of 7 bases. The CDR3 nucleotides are TGTGCCAGCAGCGTAGCCCAGGGCACTGAAGCTTTCTTT. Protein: CASSVAQGTEAFF.

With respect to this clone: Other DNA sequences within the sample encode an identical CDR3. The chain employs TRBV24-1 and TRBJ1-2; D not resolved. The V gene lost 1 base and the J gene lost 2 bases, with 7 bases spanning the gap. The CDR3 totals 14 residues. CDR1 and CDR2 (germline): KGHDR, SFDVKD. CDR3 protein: CATSDLTGNYGYTF. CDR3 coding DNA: TGTGCCACCAGTGATTTAACCGGGAACTATGGCTACACCTTC.

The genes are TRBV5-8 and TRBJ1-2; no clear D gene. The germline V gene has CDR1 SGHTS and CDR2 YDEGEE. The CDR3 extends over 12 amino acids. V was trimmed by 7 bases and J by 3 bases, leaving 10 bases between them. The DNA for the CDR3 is TGTGCCAGCCAGCGGGTGGACTATGGCTACACCTTC. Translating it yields CASQRVDYGYTF.

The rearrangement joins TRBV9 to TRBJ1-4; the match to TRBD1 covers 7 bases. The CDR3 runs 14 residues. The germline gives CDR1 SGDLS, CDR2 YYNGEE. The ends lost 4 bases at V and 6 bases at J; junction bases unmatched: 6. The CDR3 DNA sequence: TGTGCCAGCAGCCCGACAGGGAGCGATGAAAAACTGTTTTTT. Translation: CASSPTGSDEKLFF.

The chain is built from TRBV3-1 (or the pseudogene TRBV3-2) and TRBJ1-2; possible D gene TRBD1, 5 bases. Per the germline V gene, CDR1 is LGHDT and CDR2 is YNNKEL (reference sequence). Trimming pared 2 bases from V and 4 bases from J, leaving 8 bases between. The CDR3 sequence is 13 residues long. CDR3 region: CASSQRGVYGYTF. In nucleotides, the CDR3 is TGTGCCAGCAGCCAACGGGGGGTCTATGGCTACACCTTC.

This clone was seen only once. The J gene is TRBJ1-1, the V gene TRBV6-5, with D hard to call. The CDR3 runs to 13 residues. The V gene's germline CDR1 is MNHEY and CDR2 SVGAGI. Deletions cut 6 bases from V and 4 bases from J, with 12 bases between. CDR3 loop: CASRLNIGTEAFF. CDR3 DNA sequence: TGTGCCAGCAGACTGAATATAGGCACTGAAGCTTTCTTT.

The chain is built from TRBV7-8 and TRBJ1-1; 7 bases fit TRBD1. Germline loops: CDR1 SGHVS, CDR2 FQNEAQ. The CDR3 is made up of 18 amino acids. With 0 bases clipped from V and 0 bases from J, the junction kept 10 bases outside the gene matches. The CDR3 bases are TGTGCCAGCAGCTTAGCGGGGCAGGGGGGGCCCATGAACACTGAAGCTTTCTTT. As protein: CASSLAGQGGPMNTEAFF.

The CDR3 region has the DNA TGTGCCAGCAGCTTCGTCGGCGGGGATGGGACAGATACGCAGTATTTT. It is translated as CASSFVGGDGTDTQYF. The chain is built from TRBV7-3 and TRBJ2-3, with TRBD2 as a possible D gene (6 bases). The V end lost 3 bases, the J end lost 3 bases, and 16 bases lay between the germline ends. In germline, CDR1 is SGHTA, CDR2 FQGTGA. The CDR3 loop spans 16 amino acids.

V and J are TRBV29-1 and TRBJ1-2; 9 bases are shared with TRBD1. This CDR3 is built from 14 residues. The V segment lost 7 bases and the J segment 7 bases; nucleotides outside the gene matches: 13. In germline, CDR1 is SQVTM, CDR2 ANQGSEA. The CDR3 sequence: CSAETGGLSVGYTF. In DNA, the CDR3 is TGCAGCGCAGAAACAGGGGGCCTTAGTGTTGGCTACACCTTC.